Listed below are T cell receptor beta chains from one sample, sequenced in a study of early T cells in non-severe SARS-CoV-2 infection. Via MiXCR, TCRdb re-called the 5' RACE reads, giving one row per CDR3 protein. Altogether about 67,000 distinct CDR3 sequences are present, 9.5% to 13% being singletons, with the ten largest covering 3% to 4%. The sample consisted of whole blood. The receptors originated from an adult who was a healthcare worker with PCR-confirmed SARS-CoV-2 infection or an uninfected control (not recorded which). CDR3s include the opening cysteine and the closing phenylalanine or tryptophan. The D gene is left open where the match is weak.

CDR3aa	d_gene	v_gene	j_gene
CASSLGNEQFF	NA	TRBV11-2	TRBJ2-1
CAASGGDSYEQYF	TRBD2	TRBV2	TRBJ2-7
CASSQGGWFQETQYF	NA	TRBV4-1	TRBJ2-5
CASPEREQYNEQFF	TRBD2	TRBV5-4	TRBJ2-1
CAWSVLRTRFF	NA	TRBV30	TRBJ2-1
CSARGDGNQPQHF	NA	TRBV20-1	TRBJ1-5
CASSYSGDSVMKLFF	TRBD1	TRBV6-5	TRBJ1-4
CASSLVAGGQNEQFF	TRBD2	TRBV12-3/TRBV12-4	TRBJ2-1
CASSLGLTPGNTIYF	NA	TRBV7-3	TRBJ1-3
CASSPEEDTQYF	NA	TRBV18	TRBJ2-3
CASSPDRNQPQHF	NA	TRBV5-8	TRBJ1-5
CSARDAIKGETDTQYF	NA	TRBV20-1	TRBJ2-3
CASSLVTGPPQETQYF	NA	TRBV12-3/TRBV12-4	TRBJ2-5
CASSLSPLAGRTDTQYF	TRBD2	TRBV12-3/TRBV12-4	TRBJ2-3
CASSRTGGHVDTQYF	TRBD1	TRBV25-1	TRBJ2-3
CSVAGQGADTQYF	TRBD1	TRBV29-1	TRBJ2-3
CASSLAGSEQFF	NA	TRBV11-2	TRBJ2-1
CSVDKGGETQYF	NA	TRBV29-1	TRBJ2-5
CASSLRGGADNEQFF	TRBD1	TRBV5-1	TRBJ2-1
CASATGGGYTEAFF	TRBD1	TRBV5-1	TRBJ1-1
CASSGLAGSSYNEQFF	TRBD2	TRBV9	TRBJ2-1
CASSYSRTGDAYGYTF	TRBD1	TRBV6-6	TRBJ1-2
CASSYEPYEQYF	NA	TRBV6-2/TRBV6-3	TRBJ2-7
CSVGGRLADTQYF	NA	TRBV29-1	TRBJ2-3
CASRQGGMDEQFF	NA	TRBV6-5	TRBJ2-1
CASSLSPTTQPQHF	NA	TRBV19	TRBJ1-5
CASSGIKTGEETQYF	TRBD1	TRBV7-6	TRBJ2-5
CASSLMAGGQETQYF	TRBD2	TRBV12-3/TRBV12-4	TRBJ2-5
CVSSSESPGTGITYEQYF	TRBD1	TRBV7-8	TRBJ2-7
CATRTVNIQYF	NA	TRBV6-1	TRBJ2-4
CASSPRTQVNTEAFF	NA	TRBV18	TRBJ1-1
CASSSRGVIGVEQFF	NA	TRBV14	TRBJ2-1
CASSSPGPSYGYTF	NA	TRBV6-5	TRBJ1-2
CASSELSIGLYNEQFF	NA	TRBV4-2	TRBJ2-1
CASSYDRGRVGNEQFF	NA	TRBV6-5	TRBJ2-1